This T cell receptor beta chain was recovered during a study of PD-1 blockade in mismatch repair-deficient tumors. Study background: Patients had approximately 13 mismatch repair-deficient cancer types and were previously treated and progressing. General observations from the study: After pembrolizumab, tumor-resident clones rose rapidly, then generally contracted before radiologic responses.

Sequencing was performed with immunoSEQ multiplex PCR; in TCRdb, only in-frame clones are kept and a portion is missing. The sample consists of 56,000 or so clones, roughly 80% of them appearing once. Germline-derived CDR1 and CDR2 are SGHVS and FQNEAQ. This CDR3 spans 16 amino acids. V shed 4 bases, J shed 6 bases, and the junction held 8 bases outside the gene matches. A remark on this clone: Its antigen is as yet unknown.

Mismatch repair deficiency was confirmed in all patients, by PCR or immunohistochemistry. TCR sequencing covered a few patients who responded to pembrolizumab. The receptor was isolated from an adult with mismatch repair-deficient cancer. The gene calls are TRBV7-8 and TRBJ2-7; 14 nucleotides agree with TRBD2. The starting material was peripheral blood, obtained roughly 20 weeks after starting pembrolizumab. This chain's CDR3 is CASSSLTSGRGSEQYF. DNA of the CDR3: TGTGCCAGCAGCTCCCTGACTAGCGGGAGGGGAAGCGAGCAGTACTTC.